The rows below give T cell receptor beta chains drawn from one sample of a study of T cells after yellow fever vaccination. MiXCR was run by TCRdb on the 5' RACE reads, yielding one entry per CDR3 protein. The sample shows 120,000 or so distinct CDR3 sequences, nearly 15% of them seen only once. Source: CD8+ T cells sorted from PBMCs, taken 5 days after the yellow fever booster vaccination. The receptors were gathered from a man between 18 and 35 years old who received the YFV17D yellow fever vaccine. CDR3s include the opening cysteine and the closing phenylalanine or tryptophan. Each record gives: D gene, J gene, V gene, clone size, CDR3 protein, CDR3 DNA. A D gene is named only where the DNA matches it firmly. Clone size, where shown, is once, few, many, or a class for clones that have expanded.

- TRBJ2-1 TRBV6-6 - CASSSGVGEQFF TGTGCCAGCAGTTCCGGGGTCGGGGAGCAGTTCTTC
TRBD1 TRBJ1-6 TRBV6-5 many CASSLPGGTYSPLHF TGTGCCAGCAGTTTGCCAGGGGGCACGTATTCACCCCTCCACTTT
- TRBJ2-3 TRBV5-1 - CASSSEQGGGTDTQYF TGCGCCAGCAGCTCCGAACAGGGGGGGGGAACAGATACGCAGTATTTT
TRBD1 TRBJ1-5 TRBV28 few CASSLWRDREGEPQHF TGTGCCAGCAGTTTGTGGAGGGACAGGGAAGGCGAGCCCCAGCATTTT
TRBD1 TRBJ1-1 TRBV5-1 few CASRRFRGPNTEAFF TGCGCCAGCAGAAGGTTCAGGGGGCCTAATACTGAAGCTTTCTTT
- TRBJ2-1 TRBV7-9 - CASSLNIKSSYNEQFF TGTGCCAGCAGCTTAAATATTAAGAGCTCCTACAATGAGCAGTTCTTC
- TRBJ2-1 TRBV4-1 - CASSPAPWTNNEQFF TGCGCCAGCAGCCCGGCCCCTTGGACTAACAATGAGCAGTTCTTC
- TRBJ1-5 TRBV5-6 few CASSARQGNQPQHF TGTGCCAGCAGCGCTAGACAGGGCAATCAGCCCCAGCATTTT
- TRBJ2-1 TRBV15 few CATSRPGEQFF TGTGCCACCAGCAGACCAGGAGAGCAGTTCTTC
TRBD1 TRBJ2-2 TRBV28 - CASSSQGDGELFF TGTGCCAGCAGTTCCCAGGGGGACGGGGAGCTGTTTTTT
- TRBJ1-1 TRBV27 few CASLSGNTEAFF TGTGCCAGTCTTTCGGGGAACACTGAAGCTTTCTTT
TRBD2 TRBJ2-3 TRBV4-1 - CASRPPSGGLTDTQYF TGCGCCAGCAGGCCCCCGAGCGGGGGTCTCACAGATACGCAGTATTTT
- TRBJ2-7 TRBV20-1 - CSARARLSYEQYF TGCAGTGCTAGGGCGAGGTTATCCTACGAGCAGTACTTC
TRBD2 TRBJ2-2 TRBV7-3 few CASSLDGGVTGELFF TGTGCCAGCAGCTTAGACGGGGGGGTCACCGGGGAGCTGTTTTTT
TRBD2 TRBJ2-3 TRBV29-1 - CSVDGTSGYTDTQYF TGCAGCGTTGACGGGACTAGCGGATACACAGATACGCAGTATTTT
TRBD1 TRBJ1-1 TRBV3-1 - CASSLPGTGNTEAFF TGTGCCAGCAGCCTTCCCGGGACAGGGAACACTGAAGCTTTCTTT
TRBD2 TRBJ2-5 TRBV6-5 - CASSYSGGNQETQYF TGTGCCAGCAGTTATAGCGGGGGAAACCAAGAGACCCAGTACTTC
TRBD1 TRBJ2-2 TRBV5-5 few CASSFHDRGRDTGELFF TGTGCCAGCAGCTTCCACGACAGGGGGCGTGACACCGGGGAGCTGTTTTTT
- TRBJ2-7 TRBV5-1 many CASSQDNEYYEQYF TGCGCCAGCAGCCAAGACAACGAGTACTACGAGCAGTACTTC
TRBD1 TRBJ2-1 TRBV19 few CASSIWDRGYNEQFF TGTGCCAGTAGTATATGGGACAGGGGTTACAATGAGCAGTTCTTC
- TRBJ2-3 TRBV7-3 few CASSLNRLPEGDTQYF TGTGCCAGCAGCTTAAATCGACTCCCCGAGGGGGATACGCAGTATTTT
TRBD2 TRBJ2-3 TRBV7-3 few CASRQPPSGDQYF TGTGCCAGCAGGCAACCTCCTAGCGGGGATCAGTATTTT
TRBD2 TRBJ2-2 TRBV19 few CASSSGRDGELFF TGTGCCAGTAGTTCGGGGAGGGACGGGGAGCTGTTTTTT
- TRBJ2-2 TRBV21-1 many CASSKGDGGELFF TGTGCCAGCAGCAAAGGGGATGGCGGGGAGCTGTTTTTT